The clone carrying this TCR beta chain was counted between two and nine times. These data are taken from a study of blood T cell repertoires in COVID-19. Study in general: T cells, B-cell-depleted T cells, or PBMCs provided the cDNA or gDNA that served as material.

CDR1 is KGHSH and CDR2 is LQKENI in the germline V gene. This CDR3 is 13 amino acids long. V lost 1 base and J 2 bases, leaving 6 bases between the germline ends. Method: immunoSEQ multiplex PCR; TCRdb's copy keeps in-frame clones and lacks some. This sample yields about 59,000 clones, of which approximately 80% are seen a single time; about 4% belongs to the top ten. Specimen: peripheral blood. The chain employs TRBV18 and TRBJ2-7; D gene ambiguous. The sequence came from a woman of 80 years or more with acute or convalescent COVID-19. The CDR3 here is CASSPRLAYEQYF. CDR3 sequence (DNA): TGTGCCAGCTCACCACGGCTAGCCTACGAGCAGTACTTC.